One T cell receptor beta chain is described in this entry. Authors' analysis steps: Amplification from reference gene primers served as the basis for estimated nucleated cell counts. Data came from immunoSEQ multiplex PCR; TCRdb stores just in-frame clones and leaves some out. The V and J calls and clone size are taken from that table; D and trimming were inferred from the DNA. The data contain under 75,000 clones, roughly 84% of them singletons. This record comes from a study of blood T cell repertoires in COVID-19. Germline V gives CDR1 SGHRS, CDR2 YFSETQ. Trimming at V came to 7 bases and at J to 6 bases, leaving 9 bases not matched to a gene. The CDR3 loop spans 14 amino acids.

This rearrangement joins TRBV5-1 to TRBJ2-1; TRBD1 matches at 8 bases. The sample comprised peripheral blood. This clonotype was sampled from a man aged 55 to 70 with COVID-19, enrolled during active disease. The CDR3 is CASYPGGFGNEQFF. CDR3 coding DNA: TGCGCCAGCTACCCAGGGGGCTTTGGCAATGAGCAGTTCTTC.